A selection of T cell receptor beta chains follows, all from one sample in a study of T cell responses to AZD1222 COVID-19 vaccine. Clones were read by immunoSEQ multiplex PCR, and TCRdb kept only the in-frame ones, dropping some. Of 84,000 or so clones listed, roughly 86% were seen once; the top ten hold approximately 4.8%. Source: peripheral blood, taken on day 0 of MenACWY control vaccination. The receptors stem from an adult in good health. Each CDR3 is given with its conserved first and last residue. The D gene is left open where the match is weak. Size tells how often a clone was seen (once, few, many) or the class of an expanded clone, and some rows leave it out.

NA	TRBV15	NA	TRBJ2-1	CATSRAPGNEQFF	TGTGCCACCAGCAGAGCTCCGGGGAATGAGCAGTTCTTC
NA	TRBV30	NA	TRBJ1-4	CAWRGRVGEKLFF	TGTGCCTGGAGGGGGAGGGTCGGTGAAAAACTGTTTTTT
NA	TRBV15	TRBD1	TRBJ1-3	CATSRTGSGNTIYF	TGTGCCACCAGCAGGACAGGGTCTGGAAACACCATATATTTT
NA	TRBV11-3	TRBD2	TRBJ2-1	CASSLGVGGGGFSYNEQFF	TGTGCCAGCAGCTTAGGAGTCGGCGGCGGGGGGTTTTCCTACAATGAGCAGTTCTTC
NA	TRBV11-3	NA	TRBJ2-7	CASSLDGDEQYF	TGTGCCAGCAGCTTAGACGGGGACGAGCAGTACTTC
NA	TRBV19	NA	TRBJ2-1	CASRGQLVINEQFF	TGTGCCAGTAGAGGGCAACTCGTAATCAATGAGCAGTTCTTC
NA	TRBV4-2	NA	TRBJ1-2	CASSPMLGPNYGYTF	TGTGCCAGCAGCCCAATGTTAGGACCTAACTATGGCTACACCTTC
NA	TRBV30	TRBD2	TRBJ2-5	CAWSVGTSGGPGETQYF	TGTGCCTGGAGTGTAGGAACTAGCGGGGGGCCGGGGGAGACCCAGTACTTC
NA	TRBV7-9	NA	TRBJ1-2	CASSLGSRGTHYGYTF	TGTGCCAGCAGCTTAGGATCTCGGGGAACTCACTATGGCTACACCTTC
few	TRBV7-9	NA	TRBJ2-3	CASSLAQRETDTQYF	TGTGCCAGCAGCTTAGCCCAGCGAGAAACAGATACGCAGTATTTT
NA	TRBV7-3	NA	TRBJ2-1	CASSPNVYNEQFF	TGTGCCAGCAGCCCGAACGTCTACAATGAGCAGTTCTTC
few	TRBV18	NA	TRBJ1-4	CASSPSGRGISREKLFF	TGTGCCAGCTCACCTTCCGGCAGGGGTATCAGTCGGGAAAAACTGTTTTTT
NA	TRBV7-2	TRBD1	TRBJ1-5	CASSLVAGTGSQPQHF	TGTGCCAGCAGCTTAGTCGCCGGGACAGGGTCCCAGCCCCAGCATTTT
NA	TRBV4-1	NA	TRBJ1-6	CASSQDPPAGNSPLHF	TGCGCCAGCAGCCAAGATCCGCCGGCAGGGAATTCACCCCTCCACTTT
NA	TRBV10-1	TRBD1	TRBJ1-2	CASSALYDREENYGYTF	TGCGCCAGCAGTGCCCTCTATGACAGGGAGGAAAACTATGGCTACACCTTC
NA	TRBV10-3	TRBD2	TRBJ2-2	CAISVAGFGNTGELFF	TGTGCCATCAGTGTAGCGGGGTTCGGGAACACCGGGGAGCTGTTTTTT
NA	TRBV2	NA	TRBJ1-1	CASSLVLLNTEAFF	TGTGCCAGCAGTCTGGTCCTACTGAACACTGAAGCTTTCTTT
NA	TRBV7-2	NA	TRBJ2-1	CASSSPVNEQFF	TGTGCCAGCAGCTCGCCAGTGAATGAGCAGTTCTTC
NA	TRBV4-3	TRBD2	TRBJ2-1	CASSQGILAGGINEQFF	TGCGCCAGCAGCCAAGGGATCTTAGCGGGGGGCATAAATGAGCAGTTCTTC
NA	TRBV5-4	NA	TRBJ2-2	CASSSRGTGELFF	TGTGCCAGCAGCTCACGGGGGACCGGGGAGCTGTTTTTT
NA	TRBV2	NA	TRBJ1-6	CASKRDPTSSLNSPLHF	TGTGCCAGCAAGAGGGACCCAACCTCCTCTCTTAATTCACCCCTCCACTTT
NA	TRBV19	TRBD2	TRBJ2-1	CASSLGSGSQYNEQFF	TGTGCCAGTAGTTTGGGAAGCGGGAGCCAATACAATGAGCAGTTCTTC
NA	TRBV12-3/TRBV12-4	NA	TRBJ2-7	CASRQGLTYEQYF	TGTGCCAGCAGACAGGGATTGACCTACGAGCAGTACTTC
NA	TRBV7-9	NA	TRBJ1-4	CASSGMGVKNEKLFF	TGTGCCAGCAGCGGAATGGGGGTCAAAAATGAAAAACTGTTTTTT
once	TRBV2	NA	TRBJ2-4	CASSEALQGLAKNIQYF	TGTGCCAGCAGTGAAGCGCTTCAGGGACTAGCCAAAAACATTCAGTACTTC
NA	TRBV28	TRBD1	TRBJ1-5	CASSPDRAQPQHF	TGTGCCAGCAGTCCCGACAGGGCCCAGCCCCAGCATTTT
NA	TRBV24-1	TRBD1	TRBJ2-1	CATSDYRDRSRNEQFF	TGTGCCACCAGTGATTACCGGGACAGAAGCCGCAATGAGCAGTTCTTC
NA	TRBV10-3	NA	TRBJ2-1	CAISESGSQNNEQFF	TGTGCCATCAGTGAGTCGGGTTCCCAGAACAATGAGCAGTTCTTC
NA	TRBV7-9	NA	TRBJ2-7	CASSLVGSGYEQYF	TGTGCCAGCAGCTTAGTGGGGTCGGGGTACGAGCAGTACTTC
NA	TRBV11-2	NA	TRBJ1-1	CASSLSQGVDTEAFF	TGTGCCAGCAGCCTCTCCCAGGGAGTGGACACTGAAGCTTTCTTT
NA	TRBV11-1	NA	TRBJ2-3	CASSRLRRGSTDTQYF	TGTGCCAGCAGCCGACTCAGGAGGGGAAGCACAGATACGCAGTATTTT
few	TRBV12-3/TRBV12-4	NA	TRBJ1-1	CASMLQSRTEAFF	TGTGCCAGCATGTTGCAGAGCAGGACTGAAGCTTTCTTT
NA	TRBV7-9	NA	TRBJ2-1	CASSYFEPYYNEQFF	TGTGCCAGCAGCTATTTTGAGCCCTACTACAATGAGCAGTTCTTC
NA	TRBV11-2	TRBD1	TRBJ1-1	CASSHGTGNTEAFF	TGTGCCAGCAGCCACGGGACAGGTAATACTGAAGCTTTCTTT
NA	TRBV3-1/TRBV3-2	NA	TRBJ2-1	CASSQDSASRYNEQFF	TGTGCCAGCAGCCAAGATTCGGCTAGCCGCTACAATGAGCAGTTCTTC
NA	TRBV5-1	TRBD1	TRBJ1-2	CASSPGQGYGYTF	TGCGCCAGCAGCCCAGGACAGGGGTATGGCTACACCTTC
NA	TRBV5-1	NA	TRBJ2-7	CASSFVQNYEQYF	TGCGCCAGCAGCTTCGTGCAGAACTACGAGCAGTACTTC
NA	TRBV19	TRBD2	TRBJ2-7	CASSISGGATYEQYF	TGTGCCAGTAGTATTAGCGGGGGCGCTACCTACGAGCAGTACTTC
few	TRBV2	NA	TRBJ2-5	CASRGTQGETQYF	TGTGCCAGCAGGGGGACTCAGGGGGAGACCCAGTACTTC
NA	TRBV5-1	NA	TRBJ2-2	CASSSRSGPGELFF	TGCGCCAGCAGCTCGAGGTCAGGTCCCGGGGAGCTGTTTTTT
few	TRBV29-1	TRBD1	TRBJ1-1	CSTGQANTEAFF	TGCAGCACCGGACAGGCGAACACTGAAGCTTTCTTT
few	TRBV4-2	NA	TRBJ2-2	CASSQWEYTGELFF	TGTGCCAGCAGCCAGTGGGAATACACCGGGGAGCTGTTTTTT
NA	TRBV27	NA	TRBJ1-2	CASSLGTVNYGYTF	TGTGCCAGCAGTTTAGGGACGGTAAACTATGGCTACACCTTC
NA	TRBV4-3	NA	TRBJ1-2	CASSQESPAGYGYTF	TGCGCCAGCAGCCAAGAGAGTCCAGCGGGCTATGGCTACACCTTC
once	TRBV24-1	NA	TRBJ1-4	CARTETGFGEKLFF	TGTGCCCGGACGGAAACAGGGTTCGGTGAAAAACTGTTTTTT